This T cell receptor beta chain emerged from a study of T cells in narcolepsy. Study summary: Patients with NT1 or NT2 and healthy control donors were enrolled.

TCRdb's table, derived via immunoSEQ multiplex PCR, lists solely in-frame clones and lacks some. The data show roughly 34,000 clones, around 80% seen once. As concerns this clone: The target antigen is unknown.

Broader study findings: In some patient and control memory CD4+ samples, autoreactive clones were absent. Comparing one patient's CSF and blood CD4+ clonotypes highlighted HCRT- and TRIB2-specific autoreactive clonotypes. Autoreactive clonotypes reportedly recurred in blood of same and different patients, not controls.

CDR3 length: 14 amino acids. CDR1 and CDR2 (germline): SNHLY, FYNNEI. V lost 6 bases, J lost 0 bases, and 11 bases lay in between. The sample taken for sequencing was CD45RA- memory CD4+ T cells from PBMCs. The chain carries TRBV2 and TRBJ1-1; D ambiguous. This TCR was sampled from a human donor with narcolepsy. CDR3 DNA sequence: TGTGCCAGCAGCCGAGTTGGGTTGAACACTGAAGCTTTCTTT. It codes for CASSRVGLNTEAFF.